The TCR beta chain described here comes from a study of CD8+CD57+ T cells in acquired aplastic anemia. In the case of this clonotype: The junction departs from germline at one end; a sequencing error may be responsible.

Germline V gene sequence: CDR1 LNHNV, CDR2 YYDKDF (reference sequence). The CDR3 consists of 14 residues. According to the study, genomic DNA was the template for TCR beta VDJ and CDR3 profiling. Each CDR3 protein gets one entry after TCRdb re-called the reads with MiXCR. The data contain about 110,000 distinct CDR3 sequences, roughly 51% of them singletons. This TCR derives from a human donor in good health, serving as a control. Material for sequencing was sorted CD4+, CD8+, or CD8+CD57+ T cells (not recorded which) from PBMCs. The chain combines TRBV15 with TRBJ1-4, with D uncertain. CDR3 bases: TGCGCCACCAGCAGAGATCTAGCTAATGAAAAACCGTTTTTT. This codes for CATSRDLANEKPFF. The full variable domain, in which reference TRBV15 and TRBJ1-4 provide the parts outside the CDR3, is DAMVIQNPRYQVTQFGKPVTLSCSQTLNHNVMYWYQQKSSQAPKLLFHYYDKDFNNEADTPDNFQSRRPNTSFCFLDIRSPGLGDTAMYLCATSRDLANEKPFFGSGTQLSVL.